This is a list of T cell receptor beta chains from one sample in a study of OX40 agonist ivuxolimab in advanced cancers. Only in-frame clones appear in the TCRdb table, and some are missing; sequencing was by immunoSEQ multiplex PCR. The sample records tens of thousands of clones, around 86% being singletons. Sample: CD4+ or CD8+ T cells sorted from blood, taken in a trial of the OX40 agonist ivuxolimab. The receptors were gathered from an adult with an advanced solid tumor such as melanoma, head and neck, liver or kidney cancer. The CDR3 runs from the conserved cysteine through the conserved F or W. Each record gives: V gene, clone size, J gene, D gene, CDR3 DNA, CDR3 protein. D genes are given only for firm matches. The size entry is marked missing in some rows and otherwise reads once, few, many or a size class.

V gene: TRBV6-1; clone size: NA; J gene: TRBJ2-7; D gene: NA; CDR3 DNA: TGTGCCAGCAGTGGTTTGGGCGTGGGAGACCCCTCCTACGAGCAGTACTTC; CDR3 protein: CASSGLGVGDPSYEQYF
V gene: TRBV7-8; clone size: once; J gene: TRBJ1-2; D gene: NA; CDR3 DNA: TGTGCCAGCAGCTTAGGACGCTATGGCTACACCTTC; CDR3 protein: CASSLGRYGYTF
V gene: TRBV2; clone size: NA; J gene: TRBJ2-1; D gene: NA; CDR3 DNA: TGTGCCAGCAGTGAAACAAGGGATGAGCAGTTCTTC; CDR3 protein: CASSETRDEQFF
V gene: TRBV5-1; clone size: NA; J gene: TRBJ1-3; D gene: NA; CDR3 DNA: TGCGCCAGCAGCTCGGACCCTAACTCTGGAAACACCATATATTTT; CDR3 protein: CASSSDPNSGNTIYF
V gene: TRBV29-1; clone size: NA; J gene: TRBJ2-1; D gene: TRBD1; CDR3 DNA: TGCAGCGTCTCCGGGACAGGCCTCTCAGAGCAGTTCTTC; CDR3 protein: CSVSGTGLSEQFF
V gene: TRBV6-5; clone size: NA; J gene: TRBJ2-1; D gene: NA; CDR3 DNA: TGTGCCAGCAAAGCGGGTTCTCCGGTCAATGAGCAGTTCTTC; CDR3 protein: CASKAGSPVNEQFF
V gene: TRBV5-1; clone size: NA; J gene: TRBJ1-3; D gene: NA; CDR3 DNA: TGCGCCAGCAGCTTGTCCGGGCGCCCGACTAAATATTTT; CDR3 protein: CASSLSGRPTKYF
V gene: TRBV27; clone size: NA; J gene: TRBJ1-1; D gene: NA; CDR3 DNA: TGTGCCAGCAGTCTAAGAGGCACTGAAGCTTTCTTT; CDR3 protein: CASSLRGTEAFF
V gene: TRBV7-3; clone size: NA; J gene: TRBJ2-5; D gene: NA; CDR3 DNA: TGTGCCAGCGGGGCGTTGGCGCATGGAGAGACCCAGTACTTC; CDR3 protein: CASGALAHGETQYF
V gene: TRBV5-1; clone size: NA; J gene: TRBJ1-1; D gene: NA; CDR3 DNA: TGCGCCAGCCTACGAGACAGTGGCACTGAAGCTTTCTTT; CDR3 protein: CASLRDSGTEAFF
V gene: TRBV11-1; clone size: NA; J gene: TRBJ2-2; D gene: TRBD2; CDR3 DNA: TGTGCCAGCAGCTTAGAGGTGGCGGGAGCGGCTTTCACCGGGGAGCTGTTTTTT; CDR3 protein: CASSLEVAGAAFTGELFF
V gene: TRBV9; clone size: NA; J gene: TRBJ1-4; D gene: NA; CDR3 DNA: TGTGCCAGCACCAGGGGAGGGGGGCTGGAAGAAAAACTGTTTTTT; CDR3 protein: CASTRGGGLEEKLFF
V gene: TRBV4-2; clone size: NA; J gene: TRBJ2-3; D gene: NA; CDR3 DNA: TGTGCCAGCAGCCAAGGACTAACCCTAGGAGTTGCAGATACGCAGTATTTT; CDR3 protein: CASSQGLTLGVADTQYF
V gene: TRBV6-6; clone size: NA; J gene: TRBJ2-2; D gene: NA; CDR3 DNA: TGTGCCACCCCGTGGAGGAACACCGGGGAGCTGTTTTTT; CDR3 protein: CATPWRNTGELFF
V gene: TRBV7-2; clone size: NA; J gene: TRBJ1-4; D gene: NA; CDR3 DNA: TGTGCCAGCAGCTTAGGCTGGGGTGAAAAACTGTTTTTT; CDR3 protein: CASSLGWGEKLFF
V gene: TRBV19; clone size: NA; J gene: TRBJ1-1; D gene: NA; CDR3 DNA: TGTGCCAGTAGTAGGGAAATGGGCAGGAGAAAAGCTTTCTTT; CDR3 protein: CASSREMGRRKAFF
V gene: TRBV7-7; clone size: NA; J gene: TRBJ2-5; D gene: NA; CDR3 DNA: TGTGCTAGCAGCTCCGAGAAACAAGAGACCCAGTACTTC; CDR3 protein: CASSSEKQETQYF